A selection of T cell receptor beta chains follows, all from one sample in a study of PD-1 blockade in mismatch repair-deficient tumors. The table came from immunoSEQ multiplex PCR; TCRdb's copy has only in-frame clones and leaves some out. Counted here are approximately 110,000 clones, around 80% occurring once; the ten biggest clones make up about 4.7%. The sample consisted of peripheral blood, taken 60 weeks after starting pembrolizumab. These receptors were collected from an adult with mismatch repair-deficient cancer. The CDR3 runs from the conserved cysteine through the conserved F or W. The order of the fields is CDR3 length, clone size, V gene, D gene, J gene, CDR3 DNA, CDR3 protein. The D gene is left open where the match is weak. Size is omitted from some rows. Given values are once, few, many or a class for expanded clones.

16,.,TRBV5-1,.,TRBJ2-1,TGCGCCAGCAGCTCCGGGACACTTAGCTCCTACAATGAGCAGTTCTTC,CASSSGTLSSYNEQFF
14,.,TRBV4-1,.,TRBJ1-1,TGCGCCAGCAGCGCAGGGCTTACGGACACTGAAGCTTTCTTT,CASSAGLTDTEAFF
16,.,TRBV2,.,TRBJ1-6,TGTGCCAGCAGTGAAAGGGCCCCCTCCTATAATTCACCCCTCCACTTT,CASSERAPSYNSPLHF
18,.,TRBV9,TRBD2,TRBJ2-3,TGTGCCAGCAGCGTAGCGACTAGCGGGAGGGCCGGGAGAGATACGCAGTATTTT,CASSVATSGRAGRDTQYF
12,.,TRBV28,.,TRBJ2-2,TGTGCCAGTAGAGGGAACACCGGGGAGCTGTTTTTT,CASRGNTGELFF
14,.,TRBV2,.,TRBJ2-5,TGTGCCAGCAGTGAAGAACCGGCCGCCACGGCCCAGTACTTC,CASSEEPAATAQYF
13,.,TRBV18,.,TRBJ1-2,TGTGCCAGCTCACCAGGGACGGACTATGGCTACACCTTC,CASSPGTDYGYTF
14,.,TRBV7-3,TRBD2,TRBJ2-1,TGTGCCAGCACCCTGACTAGCGGGAGCGATGAGCAGTTCTTC,CASTLTSGSDEQFF
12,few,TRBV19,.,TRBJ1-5,TGTGCCAGTAACCACGCGTACGGGCCCCAGCATTTT,CASNHAYGPQHF
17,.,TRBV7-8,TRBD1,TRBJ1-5,TGTGCCAGCAGCTTAGTAGCTACAGGGGTTAGCAATCAGCCCCAGCATTTT,CASSLVATGVSNQPQHF
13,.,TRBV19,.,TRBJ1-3,TGTGCCAGTAGCGGCTCCTCGGGAAACACCATATATTTT,CASSGSSGNTIYF
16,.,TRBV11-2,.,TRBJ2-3,TGTGCCAGCAGCTTAGATGGACAGCTTGGCACAGATACGCAGTATTTT,CASSLDGQLGTDTQYF
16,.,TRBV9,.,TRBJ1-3,TGTGCCAGCAGCCCTTTCAGGGTGGTCTCTGGAAACACCATATATTTT,CASSPFRVVSGNTIYF
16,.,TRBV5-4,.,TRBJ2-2,TGTGCCAGCAGCCCTCCGGGGGCCAGAAACACCGGGGAGCTGTTTTTT,CASSPPGARNTGELFF
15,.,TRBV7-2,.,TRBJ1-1,TGTGCCAGCAGCTTAGTTGCAGGGCTGGGAACTGAAGCTTTCTTT,CASSLVAGLGTEAFF
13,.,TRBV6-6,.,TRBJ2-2,TGTGCCAGCAGTTACAGGGATCCCGGGGAGCTGTTTTTT,CASSYRDPGELFF
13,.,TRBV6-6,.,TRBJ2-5,TGTGCCAGCAGTTGGGGGGTGGCAGAGACCCAGTACTTC,CASSWGVAETQYF
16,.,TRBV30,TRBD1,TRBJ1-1,TGTGCCTGGAGTGTAAAGACAGGGGGCTGGAGGACTGAAGCTTTCTTT,CAWSVKTGGWRTEAFF
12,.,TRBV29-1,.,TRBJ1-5,TGCAGCGTTGGCGGGGACAATCAGCCCCAGCATTTT,CSVGGDNQPQHF
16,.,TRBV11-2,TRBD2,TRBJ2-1,TGTGCCAGCAGTCCAGATGCAGCGGGAGCCTACAATGAGCAGTTCTTC,CASSPDAAGAYNEQFF
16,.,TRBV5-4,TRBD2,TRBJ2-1,TGTGCCAGCAGCCCGTTAGCGGGAGAAACGTACAATGAGCAGTTCTTC,CASSPLAGETYNEQFF
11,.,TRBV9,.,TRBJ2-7,TGTGCCAGCAGCCCCGGAAACGAGCAGTACTTC,CASSPGNEQYF
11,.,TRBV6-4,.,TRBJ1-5,TGTGCCAGACGCCAGGGACGGCCCCAGCATTTT,CARRQGRPQHF
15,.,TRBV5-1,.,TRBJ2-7,TGCGCCAGCAGCTTGTCTGGGACATCCTCCTACGAGCAGTACTTC,CASSLSGTSSYEQYF
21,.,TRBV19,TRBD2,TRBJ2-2,TGTGCCAGTAGTATAACTCAAGGACTAGCGGGAGTCGGGCGAACACCAGGGGAGCTGTTTTTT,CASSITQGLAGVGRTPGELFF
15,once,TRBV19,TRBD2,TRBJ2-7,TGTGCCAGTAGTACGACTAGCGGAGAAGCCTACGAGCAGTACTTC,CASSTTSGEAYEQYF
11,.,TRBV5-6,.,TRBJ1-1,TGTGCCAGCAGCTTGGCCGGAGAAGCTTTCTTT,CASSLAGEAFF
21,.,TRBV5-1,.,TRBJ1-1,TGCGCCAGCAGCTTGAAATTGGCCAGGGACAATCCATTGACCATGAACACTGAAGCTTTCTTT,CASSLKLARDNPLTMNTEAFF
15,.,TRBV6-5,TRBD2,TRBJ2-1,TGTGCCAGCAGTTTTGCGGGAGGTCGCGTCAATGAGCAGTTCTTC,CASSFAGGRVNEQFF
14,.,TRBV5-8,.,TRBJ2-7,TGTGCCAGCAGCCTCCGACAGGTAGTGTACGAGCAGTACTTC,CASSLRQVVYEQYF
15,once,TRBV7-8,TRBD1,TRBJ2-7,TGTGCCAGCAGCTTAGCGGGACAGGGTGGCTACGAGCAGTACTTC,CASSLAGQGGYEQYF
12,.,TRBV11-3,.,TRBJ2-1,TGTGCCAGCGGGAGAGGAGGGGATGAGCAGTTCTTC,CASGRGGDEQFF
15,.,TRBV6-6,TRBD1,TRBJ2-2,TGTGCCAGCAATCCGGGACAGGGAGTCACCGGGGAGCTGTTTTTT,CASNPGQGVTGELFF
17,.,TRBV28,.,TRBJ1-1,TGTGCCAGCAGTTTTCGGTCGGGGGGAGACGTGAACACTGAAGCTTTCTTT,CASSFRSGGDVNTEAFF
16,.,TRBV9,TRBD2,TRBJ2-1,TGTGCCAGCAGCGCCCAGGGGACTAGCGGGAGTCAGGAGCAGTTCTTC,CASSAQGTSGSQEQFF
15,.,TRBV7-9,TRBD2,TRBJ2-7,TGTGCCAGCAGCTTTGGCGGGAGTTACAGCTACGAGCAGTACTTC,CASSFGGSYSYEQYF
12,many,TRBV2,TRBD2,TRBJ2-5,TGTGCCAGCAAGACTAGCGGAGAGACCCAGTACTTC,CASKTSGETQYF
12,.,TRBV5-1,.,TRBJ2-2,TGCGCCAGCAGCCCGGACACCGGGGAGCTGTTTTTT,CASSPDTGELFF
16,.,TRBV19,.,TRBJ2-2,TGTGCCAGCGAGGACCGGACTACACTCAGGCGTGGGGAGCTGTTTTTT,CASEDRTTLRRGELFF
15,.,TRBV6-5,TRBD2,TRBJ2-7,TGTGCCAGCAGTCATGGGGGGGGGAGCTTGTACGAGCAGTACTTC,CASSHGGGSLYEQYF
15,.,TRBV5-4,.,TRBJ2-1,TGTGCCAGCAGCCGTGGGAGTACCCCCTACAATGAGCAGTTCTTC,CASSRGSTPYNEQFF
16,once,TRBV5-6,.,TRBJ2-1,TGTGCCAGCAGCTTCCGGCGCTCCTTCTTCGTGAATGAGCAGTTCTTC,CASSFRRSFFVNEQFF
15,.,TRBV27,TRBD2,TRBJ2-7,TGTGCCAGCAGTGGCGGACTAGCTGGGATCTACGAGCAGTACTTC,CASSGGLAGIYEQYF
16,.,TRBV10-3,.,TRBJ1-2,TGTGCCATCAGTTTGGATCGACAGGATATCAACTATGGCTACACCTTC,CAISLDRQDINYGYTF
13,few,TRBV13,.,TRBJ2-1,TGTGCCAGCACCCAGAGGGCGAGGGATGAGCAGTTCTTC,CASTQRARDEQFF
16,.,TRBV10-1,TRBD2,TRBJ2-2,TGCGCCAGCTTCGACTCCACTAGCGGGACGACCGGGGAGCTGTTTTTT,CASFDSTSGTTGELFF